This record concerns one TCR beta chain sequence. As yet, its antigen is unknown. Assay used: immunoSEQ multiplex PCR; TCRdb lists only in-frame clones, some missing. The sample gives more than 75,000 clones, around 89% of which show up once; more than 0.3% is in the top ten. The data stem from a study of OX40 agonist ivuxolimab in advanced cancers. Findings and caveats of the study: CD8+ T cells (on average) carried more expanded clones than CD4+ T cells.

The CDR3 is 16 amino acids. Germline V gene data show CDR1 as LNHDA and CDR2 as SQIVND (reference sequence). Losses at the gene ends were 5 bases for V and 9 bases for J; bases not matched to a gene: 18. The rearrangement links TRBV19 to TRBJ1-1; 7 positions match TRBD1. Sequences were derived from CD4+ or CD8+ T cells sorted from blood, sampled in a trial of the OX40 agonist ivuxolimab. The TCR sequence derives from an adult with an advanced solid tumor such as melanoma, head and neck, liver or kidney cancer. This CDR3 reads CASSPAEGAGILKAFF. CDR3 DNA: TGTGCCAGTAGTCCGGCGGAGGGGGCAGGGATACTTAAAGCTTTCTTT. The full variable domain, rest sourced from reference TRBV19 and TRBJ1-1, is DGGITQSPKYLFRKEGQNVTLSCEQNLNHDAMYWYRQDPGQGLRLIYYSQIVNDFQKGDIAEGYSVSREKKESFPLTVTSAQKNPTAFYLCASSPAEGAGILKAFFGQGTRLTVV.